The present T cell receptor delta chain was sequenced within a study of γδ T cells in repeated Plasmodium falciparum infection. As for the study in general: Malian children with intense seasonal malaria exposure were compared with matched Australian children. Malaria-naive adults were infected with P. falciparum NF54 four times over around 600 days.

TCRdb re-analyzed the multiplex PCR reads via CATT. This sample has about 48,000 delta-chain clones, with about 1.5% found just once. The CDR3 has 20 amino acids. Germline-derived CDR1 and CDR2 are TSWWSYY and QGS. This clone has only a few counts. This DNA's translation and the protein TCRdb lists, from a much larger clone, do not match at residue 18, likely due to a read error; the protein shown is translated from the DNA. Flow sorting of PBMC yielded separate Vgamma9/Vdelta2+ and Vdelta2-negative gammadelta T cell populations for bulk repertoire analysis. Sequencing used gamma-delta T cells from blood. The V gene was identified as TRDV1, while no J gene was called; the DNA was not compared with TRDD3, the D call given in the table. The clonotype originates from a pool of human donors (malaria-infected and uninfected, not separated). CDR3 sequence (DNA): TGTGCTCTTGGGGAAAAGGTTCCTACGTGGGGGTACTGGCCGGCAGGGAAACCCATCTTT. As protein: CALGEKVPTWGYWPAGKPIF.